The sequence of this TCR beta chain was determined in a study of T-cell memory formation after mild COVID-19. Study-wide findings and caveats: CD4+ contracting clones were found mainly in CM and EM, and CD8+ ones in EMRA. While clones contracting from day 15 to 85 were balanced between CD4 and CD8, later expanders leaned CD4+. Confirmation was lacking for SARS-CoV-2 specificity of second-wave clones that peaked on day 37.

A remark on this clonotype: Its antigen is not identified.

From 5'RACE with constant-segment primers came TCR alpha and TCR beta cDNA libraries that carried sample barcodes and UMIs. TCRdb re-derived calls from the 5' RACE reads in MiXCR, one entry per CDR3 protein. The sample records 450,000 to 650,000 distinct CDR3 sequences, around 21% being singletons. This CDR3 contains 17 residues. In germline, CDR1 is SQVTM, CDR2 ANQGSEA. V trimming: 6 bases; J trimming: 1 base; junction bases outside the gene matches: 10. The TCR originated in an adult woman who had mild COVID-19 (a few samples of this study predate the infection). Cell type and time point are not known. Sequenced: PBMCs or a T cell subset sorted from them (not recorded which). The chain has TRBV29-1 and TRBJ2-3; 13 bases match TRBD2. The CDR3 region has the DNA TGCAGCGTCGTTACTAGCGGGGGGGACTACCGCACAGATACGCAGTATTTT. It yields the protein CSVVTSGGDYRTDTQYF.